The present entry profiles one TCR beta chain with its context. This sample was included in a study of blood T cell repertoires in COVID-19. Across the study: Spain, Italy and the United States supplied samples that represented acute and convalescent COVID-19. PBMCs, B-cell-depleted T cells, or T cells were the source of the cDNA or gDNA that made up the material.

Original analysis: Counts of nucleated cells, estimated from reference gene primer amplification, were obtained. This table comes from immunoSEQ multiplex PCR, and its TCRdb copy is limited to in-frame clones, with some not included. D and trimming come from the DNA, and the V and J calls and clone size come from that table. The sample contains roughly 200,000 clones, 80% to 90% of which appear only once. The V and J ends lost 1 base and 4 bases, in that order; junction bases with no gene match: 5. The CDR3 length is 15 residues. Per the germline V gene, CDR1 is MDHEN and CDR2 is SYDVKM. The sample comprised peripheral blood. V gene TRBV28 combines with J gene TRBJ1-1; 8 bases match TRBD1. The receptor's source is an older woman with active or convalescent COVID-19. The chain's CDR3 is CASSLYPTGGTEAFF. CDR3 sequence (DNA): TGTGCCAGCAGTTTATATCCTACAGGGGGCACTGAAGCTTTCTTT. The variable domain in full, with the rest retrieved from reference TRBV28 and TRBJ1-1, is DVKVTQSSRYLVKRTGEKVFLECVQDMDHENMFWYRQDPGLGLRLIYFSYDVKMKEKGDIPEGYSVSREKKERFSLILESASTNQTSMYLCASSLYPTGGTEAFFGQGTRLTVV.